The sequence of this T cell receptor beta chain was determined in a study of blood T cell repertoires in COVID-19 (dated by TCRdb to 2019 to 2021). For context, the study as a whole: Samples covering the acute and convalescent phases of COVID-19 were provided by collaborators in the United States, Italy and Spain. The material from the prospective study consisted of cDNA or gDNA derived from T cells, B-cell-depleted T cells, or PBMCs. Deeply sampled blood TCRbeta repertoires from subjects exposed to, actively infected with, or recovered from COVID-19 were included in the dataset. The repertoires were made available in a free public database intended to serve as a resource for research on the immune response to SARS-CoV-2. Samples came from the ongoing ImmuneRACE study (first 160 participants) plus 1,254 subjects from 6 global collaborators. Nearly every sample came with metadata listing a de-identified subject ID, COVID-19 status, age in years and sex. Where available, HLA class I and class II types were taken from metadata supplied by the sample provider and were not determined by assay-based typing.

Beyond this particular receptor, the publication reports: Clinical and demographic metadata were provided uncurated, with the amount varying by source and participant.

This clone was counted once. Its antigen is still unknown. Base qualities are not at hand, and no much larger clone is one base apart. The immunoSEQ Assay, a bias-controlled multiplex PCR, was used to amplify TCRbeta CDR3 regions from genomic DNA. The published analysis was carried out like this. Nucleated cell counts per sample were estimated from amplification of reference gene primers within the assay. To quantify the absolute abundance of each unique TCRbeta CDR3 rearrangement, sequence reads were collapsed and filtered. For each sample, productive Simpson clonality was calculated as the square root of Simpson's diversity index across productive rearrangements. The immuneACCESS repertoire file appears here via TCRdb, limited to in-frame rearrangements. These files lack a portion of the clones; in checked studies, under half of the deficit traces to unresolved V genes, and the cause of the others is not known. That table supplies the V and J calls and clone size; D and trimming were determined from the DNA. The sample data list about 270,000 clones, and about 87% of these were observed just once. The top ten hold less than 3% of the sample.

Participants in the prospective study were aged roughly 18 to 100 years, lived in more than 20 United States geographic areas, and enrolled through a virtual design. In the prospective study, participants were assigned to cohorts based on the clinical history participants reported in a screening survey and a study questionnaire. Recovered participants in ImmuneRACE Cohort 3 were defined as having two consecutive negative NP/OP PCR tests, clearance from a healthcare professional, or resolution of symptoms. Mobile phlebotomists in the prospective study collected whole blood, serum and a nasopharyngeal or oropharyngeal swab from every participant. Over an approximately two-month period, participants in the prospective study had the option of providing additional blood draws and questionnaires. Blood samples from the prospective study were shipped frozen or at room temperature prior to DNA extraction.

From its cysteine to its phenylalanine, the CDR3 spans 15 amino acids. Only the CDR3 DNA is retained, 45 bases long and in frame from the first base. V loses 3 bases at its end and J loses 8 bases; junction bases beyond the gene matches: 4. From a lookup of the germline V gene, CDR1 and CDR2 are KGHSH and LQKENI. The receptor comes from a woman in her forties or fifties who had recovered from COVID-19. The chain joins TRBV18 to TRBJ2-1; TRBD2 agrees with 13 junctional bases. Sequencing was performed on PBMCs or T cells enriched from blood (not recorded which). The nucleotide sequence reads as follows: TGTGCCAGCTCACCGCGGACTAGCGGGAGCGATGAGCAGTTCTTC. It codes for CASSPRTSGSDEQFF.